A single TCR beta chain is shown here with its context. This specimen comes from a study of T cell responses to AZD1222 COVID-19 vaccine. Libraries were prepared by immunoSEQ multiplex PCR; TCRdb keeps only in-frame clonotypes and omits some of them. Altogether roughly 270,000 clones are present, almost 95% being singletons, with the ten largest covering 0.55%. The CDR3 consists of 15 residues. The V segment lost 11 bases and the J segment 5 bases; nucleotides outside the gene matches: 16. Looked up from germline, CDR1 is MNHNS and CDR2 is SASEGT. The sequence was obtained from an adult who received the AZD1222 COVID-19 vaccine. V is TRBV6-1 and J is TRBJ2-7, with 9 bases fitting TRBD2. Sequencing used peripheral blood, obtained 28 days after the second AZD1222 dose. CDR3: CASTGSGGPGNEQYF. In DNA, the CDR3 is TGTGCCTCCACCGGTAGCGGGGGCCCCGGGAACGAGCAGTACTTC.